Listed below are T cell receptor beta chains from one sample, sequenced in a study of blood T cell repertoires in COVID-19. Data came from immunoSEQ multiplex PCR; TCRdb stores just in-frame clones and leaves some out. This table has 300,000 or so clones, about 90% appearing once. Input material: PBMCs or T cells enriched from blood (not recorded which). The receptors here all came from a woman aged 25 to 45 who had recovered from COVID-19. The CDR3 runs from the conserved cysteine through the conserved F or W. Each record gives: D gene, CDR3 length, clone size, J gene, V gene, CDR3 protein, CDR3 DNA. The D gene is left open where the match is weak. Clone size appears in some rows only: once, few, many, or a class for an expanded clone.

D: .
length: 16
size: .
J: TRBJ2-7
V: TRBV30
CDR3: CAWSPLKGASVYEQYF
DNA: TGTGCCTGGAGTCCCCTCAAAGGGGCTTCGGTTTACGAGCAGTACTTC

D: .
length: 17
size: .
J: TRBJ2-7
V: TRBV9
CDR3: CASSQPQRRASRGEQYF
DNA: TGTGCCAGCAGCCAACCTCAACGAAGAGCTTCGCGGGGCGAGCAGTACTTC

D: .
length: 15
size: once
J: TRBJ1-4
V: TRBV6-1
CDR3: CASSEAPGFNEKLFF
DNA: TGTGCCAGCAGTGAAGCGCCAGGATTTAATGAAAAACTGTTTTTT

D: TRBD1
length: 12
size: .
J: TRBJ1-2
V: TRBV7-8
CDR3: CASSTTGNGYTF
DNA: TGTGCCAGCAGCACGACAGGGAATGGCTACACCTTC

D: .
length: 15
size: .
J: TRBJ1-1
V: TRBV19
CDR3: CASSIIAGKNTEAFF
DNA: TGTGCCAGTAGTATTATCGCGGGGAAGAACACTGAAGCTTTCTTT

D: .
length: 15
size: few
J: TRBJ1-5
V: TRBV5-1
CDR3: CASSLGQDGNQPQHF
DNA: TGCGCCAGCAGCTTGGGACAGGACGGCAATCAGCCCCAGCATTTT

D: .
length: 15
size: .
J: TRBJ1-3
V: TRBV19
CDR3: CASSIAVGSGNTIYF
DNA: TGTGCCAGTAGTATAGCGGTCGGCTCTGGAAACACCATATATTTT

D: .
length: 15
size: .
J: TRBJ1-3
V: TRBV6-5
CDR3: CASSHRVGSGNTIYF
DNA: TGTGCCAGCAGTCACAGGGTAGGCTCTGGAAACACCATATATTTT

D: TRBD1
length: 13
size: .
J: TRBJ1-2
V: TRBV12-3/TRBV12-4
CDR3: CASSRDREYGYTF
DNA: TGTGCCAGCAGTCGGGACAGGGAATATGGCTACACCTTC

D: TRBD1
length: 14
size: .
J: TRBJ1-2
V: TRBV11-2
CDR3: CASSQGSTGAGYTF
DNA: TGTGCCAGCAGCCAAGGGTCGACAGGGGCTGGCTACACCTTC

D: .
length: 13
size: .
J: TRBJ2-2
V: TRBV30
CDR3: CAWASGWTGELFF
DNA: TGTGCCTGGGCCTCGGGGTGGACCGGGGAGCTGTTTTTT

D: .
length: 14
size: .
J: TRBJ1-1
V: TRBV27
CDR3: CASSFQGGNTEAFF
DNA: TGTGCCAGCAGTTTTCAGGGAGGGAACACTGAAGCTTTCTTT

D: .
length: 15
size: .
J: TRBJ1-2
V: TRBV5-4
CDR3: CASSPDGGGNYGYTF
DNA: TGTGCCAGCAGCCCAGACGGGGGGGGGAACTATGGCTACACCTTC

D: .
length: 14
size: .
J: TRBJ1-5
V: TRBV4-3
CDR3: CASSQDSGNQPQHF
DNA: TGCGCCAGCAGCCAAGATTCAGGGAATCAGCCCCAGCATTTT

D: .
length: 13
size: .
J: TRBJ1-2
V: TRBV6-6
CDR3: CASSQTGGVGYTF
DNA: TGTGCCAGCAGTCAAACGGGGGGAGTCGGCTACACCTTC

D: TRBD2
length: 13
size: .
J: TRBJ2-5
V: TRBV2
CDR3: CASNDGGFETQYF
DNA: TGTGCCAGCAACGACGGGGGGTTTGAGACCCAGTACTTC

D: TRBD1
length: 16
size: .
J: TRBJ1-1
V: TRBV5-1
CDR3: CASSLGPTGVGTEAFF
DNA: TGCGCCAGCAGCTTGGGGCCCACAGGGGTGGGCACTGAAGCTTTCTTT

D: .
length: 14
size: .
J: TRBJ1-5
V: TRBV4-1
CDR3: CASSQLAAAQPQHF
DNA: TGCGCCAGCAGCCAACTGGCAGCGGCTCAGCCCCAGCATTTT

D: TRBD2
length: 16
size: .
J: TRBJ2-1
V: TRBV9
CDR3: CASSPGSGGVYNEQFF
DNA: TGTGCCAGCAGTCCTGGTAGCGGGGGGGTATACAATGAGCAGTTCTTC

D: TRBD1
length: 13
size: .
J: TRBJ1-2
V: TRBV19
CDR3: CASRDRGNYGYTF
DNA: TGTGCCAGTAGAGACAGGGGGAACTATGGCTACACCTTC

D: TRBD2
length: 17
size: .
J: TRBJ2-2
V: TRBV4-1
CDR3: CASSQVLGGLRTGELFF
DNA: TGCGCCAGCAGCCAAGTTTTGGGAGGGCTCCGCACCGGGGAGCTGTTTTTT

D: TRBD2
length: 15
size: .
J: TRBJ2-3
V: TRBV30
CDR3: CAWSGSGGAGDTQYF
DNA: TGTGCCTGGAGTGGGAGCGGGGGGGCTGGAGATACGCAGTATTTT

D: .
length: 14
size: .
J: TRBJ1-3
V: TRBV5-5
CDR3: CASSLSGAGNTIYF
DNA: TGTGCCAGCAGCTTGTCAGGGGCTGGAAACACCATATATTTT

D: .
length: 10
size: .
J: TRBJ1-1
V: TRBV29-1
CDR3: CSALNTEAFF
DNA: TGCAGCGCTCTTAACACTGAAGCTTTCTTT

D: TRBD1
length: 16
size: .
J: TRBJ1-1
V: TRBV15
CDR3: CATSRDLGTGGTEAFF
DNA: TGTGCCACCAGCAGAGATCTGGGGACAGGCGGGACTGAAGCTTTCTTT

D: TRBD1
length: 17
size: .
J: TRBJ2-3
V: TRBV9
CDR3: CASSPTPGQGVPDTQYF
DNA: TGTGCCAGCAGCCCCACCCCGGGACAGGGGGTGCCAGATACGCAGTATTTT

D: .
length: 16
size: .
J: TRBJ2-2
V: TRBV9
CDR3: CASSSGAGGHTGELFF
DNA: TGTGCCAGCAGCTCGGGCGCCGGGGGTCACACCGGGGAGCTGTTTTTT

D: .
length: 18
size: once
J: TRBJ2-1
V: TRBV7-8
CDR3: CASSLARGRGLGHNEQFF
DNA: TGTGCCAGCAGCTTAGCACGGGGTCGGGGTCTAGGGCACAATGAGCAGTTCTTC

D: TRBD1
length: 14
size: once
J: TRBJ1-2
V: TRBV5-1
CDR3: CASSSRQGNYGYTF
DNA: TGCGCCAGCAGCAGCCGACAGGGAAACTATGGCTACACCTTC

D: .
length: 13
size: .
J: TRBJ1-2
V: TRBV12-3/TRBV12-4
CDR3: CASSLQGPYGYTF
DNA: TGTGCCAGCAGTCTACAGGGCCCCTATGGCTACACCTTC

D: TRBD1
length: 15
size: .
J: TRBJ2-1
V: TRBV7-8
CDR3: CASSLAAGGGNEQFF
DNA: TGTGCCAGCAGCTTAGCGGCAGGGGGCGGGAATGAGCAGTTCTTC

D: .
length: 14
size: .
J: TRBJ2-5
V: TRBV9
CDR3: CASSVQGSKETQYF
DNA: TGTGCCAGCAGCGTACAGGGGAGTAAAGAGACCCAGTACTTC

D: .
length: 13
size: .
J: TRBJ1-2
V: TRBV12-3/TRBV12-4
CDR3: CASSPRQFYGYTF
DNA: TGTGCCAGCAGTCCCCGACAGTTTTATGGCTACACCTTC

D: TRBD2
length: 15
size: .
J: TRBJ2-3
V: TRBV6-5
CDR3: CASSPGTRWVDTQYF
DNA: TGTGCCAGCAGTCCCGGGACTAGATGGGTAGATACGCAGTATTTT

D: .
length: 13
size: .
J: TRBJ1-4
V: TRBV5-1
CDR3: CASSFNHGEKLFF
DNA: TGCGCCAGCAGCTTTAACCACGGTGAAAAACTGTTTTTT

D: TRBD1
length: 15
size: .
J: TRBJ1-6
V: TRBV12-5
CDR3: CASGLGDRDNSPLHF
DNA: TGTGCTAGTGGTCTCGGGGACAGGGATAATTCACCCCTCCACTTT

D: .
length: 13
size: .
J: TRBJ1-5
V: TRBV6-6
CDR3: CASSYRGGTGPYF
DNA: TGTGCCAGCAGTTACCGGGGCGGGACGGGCCCCTATTTT

D: .
length: 15
size: .
J: TRBJ1-2
V: TRBV3-1/TRBV3-2
CDR3: CASSQTQTANYGYTF
DNA: TGTGCCAGCAGCCAGACCCAGACAGCTAACTATGGCTACACCTTC

D: .
length: 15
size: .
J: TRBJ2-2
V: TRBV30
CDR3: CAWSYRGRDTGELFF
DNA: TGTGCCTGGAGTTACAGGGGGAGGGACACCGGGGAGCTGTTTTTT

D: TRBD1
length: 14
size: once
J: TRBJ2-2
V: TRBV25-1
CDR3: CASSATGVTGELFF
DNA: TGTGCCAGCAGTGCCACAGGGGTCACCGGGGAGCTGTTTTTT

D: .
length: 12
size: once
J: TRBJ1-6
V: TRBV2
CDR3: CASRQANSPLHF
DNA: TGTGCCAGCAGGCAGGCCAATTCACCCCTCCACTTT

D: .
length: 14
size: .
J: TRBJ2-7
V: TRBV18
CDR3: CASSPLGTSNVGYF
DNA: TGTGCCAGCTCACCATTAGGGACATCTAATGTCGGGTACTTC

D: .
length: 13
size: .
J: TRBJ2-1
V: TRBV7-9
CDR3: CASSSYRNNEQFF
DNA: TGTGCCAGCAGCTCTTACAGAAACAATGAGCAGTTCTTC

D: .
length: 15
size: once
J: TRBJ1-6
V: TRBV2
CDR3: CASGRESSYNSPLHF
DNA: TGTGCCAGCGGGCGGGAGAGCTCCTATAATTCACCCCTCCACTTT

D: .
length: 15
size: .
J: TRBJ1-4
V: TRBV6-5
CDR3: CASSYSWQFNEKLFF
DNA: TGTGCCAGCAGTTACTCGTGGCAGTTTAATGAAAAACTGTTTTTT

D: .
length: 14
size: few
J: TRBJ1-1
V: TRBV6-1
CDR3: CASSEDVDSAVPFF
DNA: TGTGCCAGCAGTGAAGATGTGGACTCCGCAGTGCCTTTCTTT

D: TRBD1
length: 16
size: .
J: TRBJ1-2
V: TRBV4-1
CDR3: CASSQEGTGSNYGYTF
DNA: TGCGCCAGCAGCCAAGAAGGGACAGGGAGTAACTATGGCTACACCTTC

D: .
length: 12
size: .
J: TRBJ2-3
V: TRBV11-3
CDR3: CASSLDRDTQYF
DNA: TGTGCCAGCAGCTTAGATCGAGATACGCAGTATTTT

D: .
length: 14
size: .
J: TRBJ1-5
V: TRBV6-1
CDR3: CASSEARFRQPQHF
DNA: TGTGCCAGCAGTGAAGCACGTTTCAGGCAGCCCCAGCATTTT

D: .
length: 16
size: .
J: TRBJ2-7
V: TRBV5-1
CDR3: CASSLEQLVPTYERYF
DNA: TGCGCCAGCAGCTTGGAACAACTGGTGCCCACCTACGAGCGGTACTTC

D: TRBD1
length: 14
size: .
J: TRBJ2-7
V: TRBV5-1
CDR3: CASTMSGQTYEQYF
DNA: TGCGCCAGCACCATGTCGGGACAGACCTACGAGCAGTACTTC

D: TRBD1
length: 14
size: few
J: TRBJ1-1
V: TRBV2
CDR3: CASRDRGLNTEAFF
DNA: TGTGCCAGCAGGGACAGGGGGCTGAACACTGAAGCTTTCTTT

D: TRBD1
length: 13
size: .
J: TRBJ2-7
V: TRBV29-1
CDR3: CSVTDRGLYEQYF
DNA: TGCAGCGTTACCGACAGGGGACTGTACGAGCAGTACTTC

D: .
length: 13
size: .
J: TRBJ2-7
V: TRBV5-5
CDR3: CASCHSSQGEQYF
DNA: TGTGCCAGCTGTCACTCATCTCAGGGCGAGCAGTACTTC